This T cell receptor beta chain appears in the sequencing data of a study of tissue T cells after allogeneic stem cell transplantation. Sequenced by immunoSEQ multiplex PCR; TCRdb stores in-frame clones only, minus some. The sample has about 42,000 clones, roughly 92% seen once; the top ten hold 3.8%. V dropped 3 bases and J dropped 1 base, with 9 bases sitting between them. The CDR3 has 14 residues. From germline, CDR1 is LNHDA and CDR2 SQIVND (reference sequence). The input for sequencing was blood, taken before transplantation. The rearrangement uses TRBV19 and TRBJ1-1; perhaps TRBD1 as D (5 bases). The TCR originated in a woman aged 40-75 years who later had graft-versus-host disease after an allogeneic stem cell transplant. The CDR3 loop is CASSIGGANTEAFF. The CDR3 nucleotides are TGTGCCAGTAGTATTGGAGGGGCGAACACTGAAGCTTTCTTT.